This T cell receptor beta chain is drawn from a study of T cell responses to AZD1222 COVID-19 vaccine. Profiling relied on immunoSEQ multiplex PCR, and the TCRdb table lists in-frame clones only, not all of them. The sample has around 160,000 clones, about 90% seen once. This TCR was sampled from an adult in good health. Source: peripheral blood, taken on day 0 of AZD1222 vaccination.

The CDR3 protein is CASRGTGKQEETQYF. The CDR3 DNA follows: TGTGCCAGCAGGGGGACGGGGAAGCAGGAAGAGACCCAGTACTTC. The chain couples TRBV3-1 (or the pseudogene TRBV3-2) to TRBJ2-5, with D perhaps assigned TRBD1 or TRBD2 (5 bases each). The CDR3 spans 15 residues. Germline loops: CDR1 LGHDT, CDR2 YNNKEL (reference sequence). V lost 6 bases to trimming and J lost 3 bases, with 17 bases between them.